This T cell receptor (beta chain) was identified in a study of shared clonotypes between healthy human individuals. V was cut by 1 base and J by 3 bases, with 6 bases left in between. CDR1 and CDR2 (germline): SGHVS, FNYEAQ. The CDR3 extends over 14 amino acids. Repertoires were generated with immunoSEQ multiplex PCR, while TCRdb's copy carries only in-frame clones and drops some. The sample holds nearly 2 million clones, roughly 95% seen once. Terminally differentiated effector memory CD45RA+ cells were excluded from the naive CD8 cells, which were CD45RO-negative and positively selected for CCR7. The study drew its donors from healthy HIV-negative adults without recent acute infections or vaccinations.

This chain connects TRBV7-6 to TRBJ2-2, with unresolved D. This receptor was taken from a man younger than 35 in good health. Material for sequencing was naive CD8+ T cells sorted from blood. CDR3 residues: CASSLGTDTGELFF. As DNA, the CDR3 is TGTGCCAGCAGCTTAGGGACGGACACCGGGGAGCTGTTTTTT.